Presented here are 14 T cell receptor beta chains from one specimen sequenced in a study of chemoradiotherapy in HPV16-positive cancers. Measured with immunoSEQ multiplex PCR; TCRdb has only the in-frame clones, and not every one. The table has some 5,600 clones, nearly 80% seen once. Sampling was performed from a patient who underwent chemoradiotherapy. These receptors originate from a human donor with HPV-associated anogenital cancer.

V gene TRBV19 combines with J gene TRBJ2-5; TRBD1 agrees at 9 bases. The CDR3 is 16 residues long. J lost 5 bases, V lost 5 bases, and 12 bases had no gene match. In germline, CDR1 is LNHDA, CDR2 SQIVND (reference sequence). Written as DNA, the CDR3 is TGTGCCAGTAGTCCTCCTCGACAGGGGGTCACGGAGACCCAGTACTTC. Its protein product is CASSPPRQGVTETQYF.

This chain joins TRBV29-1 and TRBJ2-3, with 12 bases that match TRBD1. Germline CDR1 is SQVTM and CDR2 is ANQGSEA. The CDR3 has 16 residues. V shed 4 bases, J shed 6 bases, and the junction held 11 bases outside the gene matches. CDR3 bases: TGCAGCGTTGGTCCACTTCCCGGGACAGGGGGCGATACGCAGTATTTT. Translation: CSVGPLPGTGGDTQYF.

The rearrangement links TRBV5-6 to TRBJ1-6, with D perhaps TRBD1 (5 bases). V gave up 4 bases and J gave up 10 bases, with 15 bases separating them. The CDR3 has 14 residues. Germline V lookup: CDR1 SGHDT, CDR2 YYEEEE. Here the CDR3 reads CASSLGHLRSPLHF. The CDR3 nucleotides are TGTGCCAGCAGCCTCGGACACCTTAGGTCACCCCTCCACTTT.

This chain links TRBV11-2 with TRBJ1-5; 7 bases are a match to TRBD1. V was clipped by 5 bases and J by 7 bases; unmatched bases: 8. This CDR3 is built from 14 residues. CDR1 and CDR2 from the germline V gene are SGHAT and FQNNGV. In DNA, the CDR3 is TGTGCCAGCAGCCCCGGGACAGTGCAACAGCCCCAGCATTTT. Amino acid sequence: CASSPGTVQQPQHF.

The J gene is TRBJ2-3, the V gene TRBV27, with 10 nucleotides matching TRBD1. The CDR3 consists of 15 residues. CDR1 MNHEY and CDR2 SMNVEV come from the germline V gene (reference sequence). J was trimmed by 6 bases and V by 0 bases; bases with no gene match: 3. CDR3 DNA sequence: TGTGCCAGCAGTTTATCGACAGGGGGCCGGGATACGCAGTATTTT. It yields the protein CASSLSTGGRDTQYF.

V and J are TRBV18 and TRBJ2-7, with 8 nucleotides matching TRBD1. Germline CDR1 KGHSH, CDR2 LQKENI. This CDR3 contains 15 residues. V lost 8 bases, J lost 5 bases, and 14 bases stayed unmatched. CDR3 coding DNA: TGTGCCAGCACCAAATTGACAGGGGACGTGAACGAGCAGTACTTC. It codes for CASTKLTGDVNEQYF.

The genes are TRBV11-3 and TRBJ2-7; 9 nucleotides agree with TRBD1. The CDR3 totals 14 residues. Germline-derived CDR1 and CDR2 are SGHNT and YENEEA. V lost 5 bases, J lost 3 bases, and 5 bases stayed unmatched. The CDR3 here is CASSDGTGNYEQYF. The CDR3 coding sequence is TGTGCCAGCAGCGACGGGACAGGGAACTACGAGCAGTACTTC.

This clone occurred a few times. J is TRBJ1-1 and V is TRBV5-1, with a possible D match to TRBD1 (6 bases). Trimming pared 5 bases from V and 4 bases from J, leaving 12 bases between. Germline V lookup: CDR1 SGHRS, CDR2 YFSETQ. The CDR3 totals 13 residues. In DNA form, the CDR3 reads TGCGCCAGCAGTATGGGAGGGGGCACTGAAGCTTTCTTT. Its protein product is CASSMGGGTEAFF.

This clone came up once. The rearrangement joins TRBV9 to TRBJ1-1; tentatively, D is TRBD1 (6 bases). Germline V CDR1 and CDR2: SGDLS, YYNGEE. This CDR3 is 13 amino acids long. Trimming pared 0 bases from V and 4 bases from J, leaving 7 bases between. This CDR3 reads CASSVGGRTEAFF. The CDR3 nucleotides are TGTGCCAGCAGCGTAGGGGGGCGCACTGAAGCTTTCTTT.

V and J are TRBV7-9 and TRBJ2-5, with TRBD2 as a possible D gene (5 bases). Germline V gene data show CDR1 as SEHNR and CDR2 as FQNEAQ (reference sequence). This CDR3 region has 17 residues. Trimming pared 3 bases from V and 4 bases from J, leaving 21 bases between. CDR3 sequence reads: CASSLGWLAIFSETQYF. CDR3 DNA: TGTGCCAGCAGCTTGGGGTGGTTAGCGATCTTTTCAGAGACCCAGTACTTC.

The chain links TRBV6-4 to TRBJ1-4, with 8 bases identical to TRBD1. This CDR3 region has 18 residues. Germline V CDR1 and CDR2: MRHNA, SNTAGT. J lost 2 bases, V lost 6 bases, and 14 bases had no gene match. CDR3 amino acids: CASRPGQGWPSTNEKLFF. The CDR3 DNA reads as TGTGCCAGCAGGCCAGGACAGGGATGGCCGTCGACTAATGAAAAACTGTTTTTT.

The rearrangement links TRBV21-1 to TRBJ1-1; the DNA was not used to check the table's D call, TRBD1. TRBV21-1 has pseudogene status. CDR3 length: 16 amino acids. The CDR3 loop is CASSKDSLLLSTEAFF. The CDR3 nucleotides read TGTGCCAGCAGCAAAGACAGCCTCCTTTTGAGTACTGAAGCTTTCTTT.

V is TRBV5-4 and J is TRBJ2-5; 14 bases match TRBD2. Germline V gene sequence: CDR1 SGHNT, CDR2 YYREEE (reference sequence). This CDR3 region has 16 residues. V lost 4 bases and J lost 5; bases outside the gene matches: 7. CDR3 in DNA: TGTGCCAGCAGCCTCGGAGGACTAGCGGGAGGCGAGACCCAGTACTTC. Translated, it gives CASSLGGLAGGETQYF.

The gene calls are TRBV30 and TRBJ1-2; D is perhaps TRBD1 (5 bases). Germline V gene lookup returns CDR1 GTSNPN and CDR2 SVGIG (reference sequence). V was cut by 7 bases and J by 14 bases, with 20 bases left in between. CDR3 length: 11 residues. The CDR3 nucleotides read TGTGCCTCCCGACATTCCGGGGGGTTTACCTTC. Its protein product is CASRHSGGFTF.